Shown below are 29 T cell receptor beta chains from a single sample sequenced in a study of shared clonotypes between healthy human individuals. Libraries were prepared by immunoSEQ multiplex PCR; TCRdb keeps only in-frame clonotypes and omits some of them. The sample has 150,000 to 200,000 clones, approximately 92% seen once. The sample consisted of naive CD4+ T cells sorted from blood. Subset of the sample: CD45RA+ positively selected. The receptors here all came from a woman between 25 and 40 years old in good health.

V and J are TRBV28 and TRBJ1-1; D ambiguous. Deletions cut 6 bases from V and 0 bases from J, with 11 bases between. Per germline, CDR1 MDHEN and CDR2 SYDVKM. The CDR3 covers 14 residues. CDR3 bases: TGTGCCAGCAGGACCAGCGCTATGAACACTGAAGCTTTCTTT. It specifies CASRTSAMNTEAFF. Full variable domain (missing parts from reference TRBV28 and TRBJ1-1): DVKVTQSSRYLVKRTGEKVFLECVQDMDHENMFWYRQDPGLGLRLIYFSYDVKMKEKGDIPEGYSVSREKKERFSLILESASTNQTSMYLCASRTSAMNTEAFFGQGTRLTVV.

The chain has TRBV29-1 and TRBJ2-3, with TRBD2 as a possible D gene (5 bases). The CDR3 has 11 amino acids. Looked up from germline, CDR1 is SQVTM and CDR2 is ANQGSEA. V dropped 4 bases and J dropped 5 bases, with 7 bases sitting between them. CDR3 loop: CSVAGGDTQYF. The CDR3 region has the DNA TGCAGCGTTGCCGGAGGAGATACGCAGTATTTT.

This chain links TRBV4-2 with TRBJ2-7; D may be TRBD2 (6 bases). The CDR3 is 14 amino acids. The germline V and J ends were trimmed by 4 bases and 10 bases, with 20 bases remaining between them. CDR1 LGHNA and CDR2 YNFKEQ come from the germline V gene. DNA for the CDR3: TGTGCCAGCAGCCTCGGGACTGCAGGGACGAGACAGTACTTC. The encoded protein is CASSLGTAGTRQYF.

To note about this clone: A junction end diverges from the germline sequence, so it may reflect a read error. The rearrangement links TRBV5-6 to TRBJ2-3; TRBD2 might be the D (6 bases). Germline loops: CDR1 SGHDT, CDR2 YYEEEE. The CDR3 extends over 12 amino acids. The CDR3 nucleotides are TGTGCCAGCAGTTTGGGGGGAGATACGCAGTATTTT. Translated: CASSLGGDTQYF. The full variable domain, completed using reference TRBV5-6 and TRBJ2-3, is DAGVTQSPTHLIKTRGQQVTLRCSPKSGHDTVSWYQQALGQGPQFIFQYYEEEERQRGNFPDRFSGHQFPNYSSELNVNALLLGDSALYLCASSLGGDTQYFGPGTRLTVL.

The rearrangement uses TRBV28 and TRBJ2-7; 9 positions match TRBD1. Looked up from germline, CDR1 is MDHEN and CDR2 is SYDVKM. Trimming cost V 6 bases and J 3 bases; bases outside gene matches: 6. This CDR3 comprises 14 residues. For the CDR3, the DNA is TGTGCCAGCAGGGGACAGGGTGGGAACTACGAGCAGTACTTC. It is translated as CASRGQGGNYEQYF.

In nucleotides, the CDR3 is TGTGCCAGCAGCCACCTGGACAGGGAAGATGGCTACACCTTC. Translation gives CASSHLDREDGYTF. This rearrangement joins TRBV4-2 to TRBJ1-2; 8 bases line up with TRBD1. CDR3 length: 14 residues. Looked up from germline, CDR1 is LGHNA and CDR2 is YNFKEQ. The trim removed 3 bases at V and 6 bases at J, leaving 6 bases unmatched.

V gene TRBV7-7 combines with J gene TRBJ2-5; D unclear. This CDR3 spans 16 amino acids. Germline-derived CDR1 and CDR2 are SSHAT and FNYEAQ (reference sequence). V was cut by 4 bases and J by 2 bases, with 17 bases left in between. This CDR3 is CASSSLPSPLQETQYF. The CDR3 DNA reads TGTGCCAGCAGCTCCTTGCCGTCACCCCTACAAGAGACCCAGTACTTC. Looking up the rest from reference TRBV7-7 and TRBJ2-5 gives the full variable domain: GAGVSQSPRYKVTKRGQDVTLRCDPISSHATLYWYQQALGQGPEFLTYFNYEAQPDKSGLPSDRFSAERPEGSISTLTIQRTEQRDSAMYRCASSSLPSPLQETQYFGPGTRLLVL.

This clone was observed a single time. The chain links TRBV5-4 to TRBJ1-1; D remains ambiguous. With 4 bases removed from V and 3 bases from J, the gap between germline ends came to 10 bases. This CDR3 contains 13 residues. Per the germline V gene, CDR1 is SGHNT and CDR2 is YYREEE (reference sequence). The CDR3 protein is CASSDGWDTEAFF. In DNA form, the CDR3 reads TGTGCCAGCAGCGACGGATGGGACACTGAAGCTTTCTTT. The full variable domain, in which reference TRBV5-4 and TRBJ1-1 provide the parts outside the CDR3, is ETGVTQSPTHLIKTRGQQVTLRCSSQSGHNTVSWYQQALGQGPQFIFQYYREEENGRGNFPPRFSGLQFPNYSSELNVNALELDDSALYLCASSDGWDTEAFFGQGTRLTVV.

The V gene is TRBV5-4, the J gene TRBJ2-5; TRBD1 is a possible D gene (5 bases). The J call is uncertain, as TRBJ2-7 better fits the DNA end. CDR1 and CDR2 from the germline V gene are SGHNT and YYREEE (reference sequence). The CDR3 sequence is 13 residues long. CDR3 DNA sequence: TGTGCCAGCAGCTTGCAGGGTTCGAGCGAGCAGTACTTC. The encoded protein is CASSLQGSSEQYF.

This chain joins TRBV19 and TRBJ1-4; 9 positions agree with TRBD1. The germline V gene encodes CDR1 LNHDA and CDR2 SQIVND (reference sequence). The CDR3 runs 15 residues. J gave up 6 bases and V 6 bases, and 8 bases lay outside the gene matches. The CDR3 is CASSPTGGGDEKLFF. The CDR3 DNA follows: TGTGCCAGTAGCCCGACAGGGGGAGGAGATGAAAAACTGTTTTTT.

The chain employs TRBV5-4 and TRBJ1-3; D remains unclear. V was pared by 7 bases and J by 2 bases, with 10 bases between. Per germline, CDR1 SGHNT and CDR2 YYREEE (reference sequence). The CDR3 runs to 13 residues. CDR3 amino acids: CASSVVPGNTIYF. CDR3 in DNA: TGTGCCAGCTCTGTAGTTCCTGGAAACACCATATATTTT.

The chain joins TRBV11-2 to TRBJ2-7, with D perhaps assigned TRBD1 or TRBD2 (5 bases each). The CDR3 is 18 residues long. Germline-derived CDR1 and CDR2 are SGHAT and FQNNGV. Trimming removed 2 bases from V and 2 bases from J, with 22 bases in between. CDR3 in DNA: TGTGCCAGCAGCTTAAGTAAGGGGCCGCGGACGACTACCTACGAGCAGTACTTC. Its translation: CASSLSKGPRTTTYEQYF.

The J gene is TRBJ2-1, the V gene TRBV19; possibly TRBD2 for D (6 bases). CDR3 length equals 16 residues. Trimming removed 3 bases at V and 1 base at J, with 13 bases between. Germline CDR1 LNHDA, CDR2 SQIVND (reference sequence). This chain's CDR3 is CASSIFGGKSYNEQFF. The CDR3 DNA is TGTGCCAGTAGTATCTTTGGCGGGAAATCCTACAATGAGCAGTTCTTC.

V usage is TRBV7-9 and J usage is TRBJ1-5; TRBD1 matches 9 bases. The germline CDR1 and CDR2 sequences are SEHNR and FQNEAQ (reference sequence). Trimming cost V 4 bases and J 6 bases; bases outside gene matches: 7. The length of the CDR3 is 15 residues. The chain's CDR3 is CASSSGTGYAQPQHF. The CDR3 region has the DNA TGTGCCAGCAGCTCCGGGACAGGGTATGCTCAGCCCCAGCATTTT. The whole variable domain, remainder taken from reference TRBV7-9 and TRBJ1-5, is DTGVSQNPRHKITKRGQNVTFRCDPISEHNRLYWYRQTLGQGPEFLTYFQNEAQLEKSRLLSDRFSAERPKGSFSTLEIQRTEQGDSAMYLCASSSGTGYAQPQHFGDGTRLSIL.

The CDR3 nucleotides are TGTGCCAGCAGCTCTCCTACTAGCGGGAGGGCCTACGAGCAGTACTTC. As protein: CASSSPTSGRAYEQYF. V usage is TRBV11-3 and J usage is TRBJ2-7; 13 bases map to TRBD2. Trimming at V came to 4 bases and at J to 2 bases, leaving 5 bases not matched to a gene. Germline V gives CDR1 SGHNT, CDR2 YENEEA. The CDR3 totals 16 residues. Combining the CDR3 with reference TRBV11-3 and TRBJ2-7 gives the whole variable domain EAGVVQSPRYKIIEKKQPVAFWCNPISGHNTLYWYLQNLGQGPELLIRYENEEAVDDSQLPKDRFSAERLKGVDSTLKIQPAELGDSAVYLCASSSPTSGRAYEQYFGPGTRLTVT.

The chain recombines TRBV6-5 with TRBJ2-5; D remains unclear. The tail of the sequence fits TRBJ2-7 better, so the J call may be wrong. The CDR3 sequence is 13 residues long. Germline lookup yields CDR1 MNHEY and CDR2 SVGAGI. CDR3 region: CASSPETNYEQYF. CDR3 coding DNA: TGTGCCAGCAGTCCGGAAACTAATTACGAGCAGTACTTC.

The chain links TRBV7-9 to TRBJ1-5; 9 positions agree with TRBD1. The CDR3 sequence is 16 residues long. J lost 6 bases, V lost 3 bases, and 9 bases had no gene match. Germline CDR1 reads SEHNR; CDR2 reads FQNEAQ (reference sequence). CDR3 region: CASSFNTGGLFQPQHF. The CDR3 nucleotides are TGTGCCAGCAGCTTTAACACAGGGGGCCTGTTTCAGCCCCAGCATTTT.

This rearrangement joins TRBV18 to TRBJ1-1; 10 nucleotides match TRBD1. In germline, CDR1 is KGHSH, CDR2 LQKENI. J gave up 6 bases and V 3 bases, and 4 bases lay outside the gene matches. The CDR3 extends over 14 amino acids. DNA for the CDR3: TGTGCCAGCTCACCGGGACAGGGGCCAGCTGAAGCTTTCTTT. It specifies CASSPGQGPAEAFF.

The chain links TRBV5-4 to TRBJ2-5; D perhaps matches TRBD2 (6 bases). V was trimmed by 0 bases and J by 11 bases, leaving 20 bases between them. The CDR3 covers 15 residues. Germline V gene sequence: CDR1 SGHNT, CDR2 YYREEE (reference sequence). CDR3 loop: CASSLGGASSLGQYF. DNA of the CDR3: TGTGCCAGCAGCTTGGGCGGGGCCTCATCCCTCGGGCAGTACTTC. Based on the CDR3 plus reference TRBV5-4 and TRBJ2-5, the full variable domain is ETGVTQSPTHLIKTRGQQVTLRCSSQSGHNTVSWYQQALGQGPQFIFQYYREEENGRGNFPPRFSGLQFPNYSSELNVNALELDDSALYLCASSLGGASSLGQYFGPGTRLLVL.

The chain uses TRBV15 and TRBJ2-7; 11 bases fit TRBD1. CDR1 and CDR2 from the germline V gene are LNHNV and YYDKDF (reference sequence). The CDR3 is 15 amino acids. With 2 bases clipped from V and 4 bases from J, the junction kept 4 bases outside the gene matches. In nucleotides, the CDR3 is TGTGCCACCAGCAGACCCGGGACAGGGGGTTACGAGCAGTACTTC. It specifies CATSRPGTGGYEQYF. The whole variable domain, filled in from reference TRBV15 and TRBJ2-7, reads DAMVIQNPRYQVTQFGKPVTLSCSQTLNHNVMYWYQQKSSQAPKLLFHYYDKDFNNEADTPDNFQSRRPNTSFCFLDIRSPGLGDTAMYLCATSRPGTGGYEQYFGPGTRLTVT.

The chain carries TRBV28 and TRBJ2-7, with 8 bases lining up with TRBD1. The CDR3 extends over 14 amino acids. CDR1 is MDHEN, CDR2 SYDVKM, per germline. V was clipped by 5 bases and J by 3 bases; unmatched bases: 6. Here the CDR3 DNA reads TGTGCCAGCAGTGAGACAGGGGTTCGCTACGAGCAGTACTTC. Protein product: CASSETGVRYEQYF.

CDR3: CASGFSDTEAFF. The CDR3 DNA reads TGTGCTAGTGGTTTTTCGGACACTGAAGCTTTCTTT. This rearrangement joins TRBV12-5 to TRBJ1-1; D is unresolved. Germline loops: CDR1 LGHNT, CDR2 FRNRAP. V was trimmed by 3 bases and J by 3 bases, leaving 5 bases between them. The CDR3 is made up of 12 amino acids.

The chain couples TRBV11-2 to TRBJ1-5; D call uncertain. Trimming took 2 bases from V and 5 from J, leaving 13 bases between them. CDR1 SGHAT and CDR2 FQNNGV come from the germline V gene. CDR3 length: 15 amino acids. The CDR3 region has the DNA TGTGCCAGCAGCTTAAAGGGCATCCGGGATCAGCCCCAGCATTTT. It encodes CASSLKGIRDQPQHF.

This chain joins TRBV7-8 and TRBJ1-1, with D possibly being TRBD1 (5 bases). In germline, CDR1 is SGHVS, CDR2 FQNEAQ. V lost 1 base to trimming and J lost 4 bases, with 10 bases between them. CDR3 length: 14 amino acids. Here the CDR3 reads CASSLGQSRTEAFF. The CDR3, as DNA: TGTGCCAGCAGCTTAGGACAGTCCCGCACTGAAGCTTTCTTT.

The chain couples TRBV7-8 to TRBJ1-2; D gene uncertain. Germline CDR1 is SGHVS and CDR2 is FQNEAQ. The CDR3 is made up of 13 amino acids. V was shortened by 1 base and J by 6 bases, with 9 bases between the two germline ends. For the CDR3, the DNA is TGTGCCAGCAGCTTAGGGGGATATCATGGCTACACCTTC. As protein: CASSLGGYHGYTF.

The V call is TRBV29-1, the J call TRBJ1-4; 8 bases are shared with TRBD1. The CDR3 covers 12 residues. CDR1 SQVTM and CDR2 ANQGSEA come from the germline V gene. CDR3 nucleotides: TGCACCTACAGGGGGAATGGTGAAAAACTGTTTTTT. As protein: CTYRGNGEKLFF.

The chain couples TRBV4-1 to TRBJ2-1, with 7 nucleotides matching TRBD2. This CDR3 region has 13 residues. Germline V gene sequence: CDR1 MGHRA, CDR2 YSYEKL. J lost 7 bases, V lost 1 base, and 1 base had no gene match. In nucleotides, the CDR3 is TGCGCCAGCAGCCAAGCCGGGGGGAATGAGCAGTTCTTC. Amino acid sequence: CASSQAGGNEQFF.

The rearrangement links TRBV28 to TRBJ2-3, with D unresolved. V lost 5 bases to trimming and J lost 0 bases, with 9 bases between them. The CDR3 runs to 14 residues. In germline, CDR1 is MDHEN, CDR2 SYDVKM. The CDR3 bases are TGTGCCAGCAGTCTACCCGAGAGCACAGATACGCAGTATTTT. Residues: CASSLPESTDTQYF.

The chain links TRBV18 to TRBJ2-5; possibly TRBD2 for D (7 bases). CDR3 length: 18 residues. Germline CDR1 KGHSH, CDR2 LQKENI. The germline V and J ends were trimmed by 3 bases and 0 bases, with 20 bases remaining between them. The DNA of the CDR3 is TGTGCCAGCTCACCCCGGGGGCTGGGGACTATCAACCAAGAGACCCAGTACTTC. Translating it yields CASSPRGLGTINQETQYF.